The rows below give T cell receptor beta chains drawn from one sample of a study of blood T cell repertoires in COVID-19. Measured with immunoSEQ multiplex PCR; TCRdb has only the in-frame clones, and not every one. The table has tens of thousands of clones, 89% seen once. What was sequenced was peripheral blood. These receptors were taken from a man in his 60s with COVID-19, enrolled during active disease. The CDR3 runs from the conserved cysteine through the conserved F or W. The D gene is left open where the match is weak. Where a row states a size, it is once, few, many or the class of an expanded clone; other rows omit it.

v_call	d_call	clone_size	j_call	cdr3_aa	cdr3_nt
TRBV28	TRBD1	-	TRBJ1-3	CASSLMTGGFGNTIYF	TGTGCCAGCAGTTTAATGACAGGGGGATTTGGAAACACCATATATTTT
TRBV4-3	TRBD2	-	TRBJ2-3	CASSQDFGGSTADTQYF	TGCGCCAGCAGCCAAGATTTCGGCGGGAGTACAGCAGATACGCAGTATTTT
TRBV9	-	-	TRBJ2-1	CASSGTGWNEQFF	TGTGCCAGCAGCGGAACAGGGTGGAATGAGCAGTTCTTC
TRBV19	-	-	TRBJ1-2	CASSPRSGSGGYLNYGYTF	TGTGCCAGTAGTCCTAGGTCGGGATCGGGAGGTTACCTTAACTATGGCTACACCTTC
TRBV4-3	TRBD2	-	TRBJ2-7	CASSQGGSGISYEQYF	TGCGCCAGCAGCCAAGGGGGTAGCGGGATAAGCTACGAGCAGTACTTC
TRBV30	TRBD1	-	TRBJ2-5	CAWSDGQAGIETQYF	TGTGCCTGGAGTGATGGACAGGCGGGCATAGAGACCCAGTACTTC
TRBV5-1	TRBD1	-	TRBJ2-1	CASSLGQGARDEQFF	TGCGCCAGCAGCTTGGGACAGGGGGCCAGAGATGAGCAGTTCTTC
TRBV5-1	-	-	TRBJ1-4	CASSLAPGDTNEKLFF	TGCGCCAGCAGCTTGGCCCCAGGGGATACTAATGAAAAACTGTTTTTT
TRBV28	TRBD1	-	TRBJ1-5	CASSPIRDSSNQPQHF	TGTGCCAGCAGCCCTATCAGGGACAGTAGCAATCAGCCCCAGCATTTT
TRBV25-1	TRBD2	-	TRBJ2-7	CASSEWELAGALEQYF	TGTGCCAGCAGTGAATGGGAACTAGCGGGAGCCCTCGAGCAGTACTTC
TRBV12-5	-	-	TRBJ1-1	CASGFDRHTEAFF	TGTGCTAGTGGTTTCGACAGGCACACTGAAGCTTTCTTT
TRBV5-1	TRBD2	-	TRBJ2-1	CASSGSGSDNEQFF	TGCGCCAGCAGCGGGAGCGGGAGCGACAATGAGCAGTTCTTC
TRBV6-5	-	-	TRBJ2-7	CASSQQGEGGYEQYF	TGTGCCAGCAGTCAACAAGGGGAAGGGGGCTACGAGCAGTACTTC
TRBV5-1	-	-	TRBJ1-4	CASSSSTYNEKLFF	TGCGCCAGCAGCTCGAGTACTTATAATGAAAAACTGTTTTTT
TRBV10-3	-	once	TRBJ2-7	CAISFDRSYEQYF	TGTGCCATCAGTTTCGACAGGTCCTACGAGCAGTACTTC
TRBV19	TRBD1	-	TRBJ1-2	CASSILDRVEGYTF	TGTGCCAGTAGTATTCTCGACAGGGTAGAGGGCTACACCTTC
TRBV11-2	TRBD1	-	TRBJ1-2	CASSLVPQGAHGYTF	TGTGCCAGCAGCTTAGTCCCACAGGGGGCTCATGGCTACACCTTC
TRBV9	-	-	TRBJ1-5	CASSVGAHQPQHF	TGTGCCAGCAGCGTAGGGGCCCATCAGCCCCAGCATTTT
TRBV21-1	-	few	TRBJ1-6	CASSPRDVSSYNSPLHF	TGTGCCAGCAGCCCGCGGGACGTGAGCTCCTATAATTCACCCCTCCACTTT
TRBV19	TRBD2	-	TRBJ2-1	CASSVFSGIPYNEQFF	TGTGCCAGTAGTGTTTTTAGCGGGATCCCCTACAATGAGCAGTTCTTC
TRBV5-1	TRBD1	once	TRBJ1-2	CASSPGGTGGYGYTF	TGCGCCAGCAGCCCTGGAGGGACAGGGGGCTATGGCTACACCTTC
TRBV18	TRBD1	-	TRBJ1-4	CASSSLTGANEKLFF	TGTGCCAGCTCATCCTTAACAGGGGCTAATGAAAAACTGTTTTTT
TRBV7-2	TRBD2	-	TRBJ2-5	CASSFGSGLAVAETQYF	TGTGCCAGCAGCTTCGGCTCGGGACTAGCTGTGGCTGAGACCCAGTACTTC
TRBV7-2	TRBD2	few	TRBJ2-1	CASSLASGRANEQFF	TGTGCCAGCAGCTTAGCCAGCGGGAGAGCTAATGAGCAGTTCTTC
TRBV10-2	TRBD2	-	TRBJ2-1	CASSDLAGGEGYNEQFF	TGCGCCAGCAGTGACCTAGCGGGAGGAGAGGGTTACAATGAGCAGTTCTTC
TRBV6-5	-	-	TRBJ1-2	CASSAETGQEGGYTF	TGTGCCAGCAGCGCCGAGACGGGACAAGAGGGCGGCTACACCTTC
TRBV5-1	TRBD1	-	TRBJ1-4	CASSLGQGATNEKLFF	TGCGCCAGCAGCCTCGGACAGGGTGCAACTAATGAAAAACTGTTTTTT
TRBV19	TRBD2	-	TRBJ2-3	CASSAPGLAGAGGDTQYF	TGTGCCAGTAGTGCACCGGGACTAGCTGGGGCAGGAGGAGATACGCAGTATTTT
TRBV24-1	TRBD1	-	TRBJ1-2	CATRETGKGYTF	TGTGCCACCAGAGAGACAGGGAAAGGCTACACCTTC
TRBV6-5	TRBD1	-	TRBJ1-5	CASSWTGGQPQHF	TGTGCCAGCAGCTGGACAGGGGGTCAGCCCCAGCATTTT
TRBV7-7	TRBD1	-	TRBJ2-1	CASSQGGQLNNEQFF	TGTGCCAGCAGCCAAGGGGGACAGCTGAACAATGAGCAGTTCTTC
TRBV5-1	-	-	TRBJ2-1	CASRRDTQYNEQFF	TGCGCCAGCCGTAGGGACACCCAATACAATGAGCAGTTCTTC
TRBV18	TRBD1	-	TRBJ2-7	CASSPFKGTVSYEQYF	TGTGCCAGCTCACCCTTTAAGGGGACAGTCTCCTACGAGCAGTACTTC
TRBV11-2	-	many	TRBJ1-2	CASSLDTGYSYTF	TGTGCCAGCAGCTTAGATACAGGGTATAGCTACACCTTC
TRBV7-2	-	-	TRBJ2-7	CASSLVSRDYEQYF	TGTGCCAGCAGCTTAGTTAGCCGGGATTACGAGCAGTACTTC
TRBV19	TRBD1	-	TRBJ2-1	CASSSDRVYNEQFF	TGTGCCAGTAGTAGCGACAGGGTCTACAATGAGCAGTTCTTC
TRBV29-1	-	-	TRBJ2-7	CSVGGGGNYEQYF	TGCAGCGTTGGGGGTGGGGGCAACTACGAGCAGTACTTC
TRBV5-1	-	-	TRBJ2-5	CASSLAGNQETQYF	TGCGCCAGCAGCTTGGCAGGGAACCAAGAGACCCAGTACTTC
TRBV5-4	-	-	TRBJ1-5	CASSLDNNQPQHF	TGTGCCAGCAGCTTGGATAATAATCAGCCCCAGCATTTT
TRBV19	-	-	TRBJ1-1	CASRSPENTEAFF	TGTGCCAGTAGATCCCCAGAGAACACTGAAGCTTTCTTT
TRBV6-1	-	-	TRBJ2-5	CASSEASETQYF	TGTGCCAGCAGTGAAGCTAGCGAGACCCAGTACTTC
TRBV10-1	-	once	TRBJ2-1	CASSEFGGYNEQFF	TGCGCCAGCAGTGAGTTTGGCGGCTACAATGAGCAGTTCTTC
TRBV6-4	TRBD2	-	TRBJ2-3	CASSPNSGSADTQYF	TGTGCCAGCAGTCCGAACAGCGGGAGCGCAGATACGCAGTATTTT
TRBV18	TRBD1	-	TRBJ1-5	CASSIQGATSNQPQHF	TGTGCCAGCTCAATACAGGGGGCGACGAGCAATCAGCCCCAGCATTTT
TRBV10-1	TRBD2	-	TRBJ2-1	CASSDTSGGYNEQFF	TGCGCCAGCAGTGATACTAGCGGGGGCTACAATGAGCAGTTCTTC
TRBV19	TRBD2	-	TRBJ2-1	CASSMTGTSDRSYNEQFF	TGTGCCAGTAGTATGACCGGGACTAGCGACCGCTCCTACAATGAGCAGTTCTTC
TRBV5-4	-	-	TRBJ2-7	CASSFAGNSYEQYF	TGTGCCAGCAGCTTTGCGGGGAACTCCTACGAGCAGTACTTC
TRBV30	TRBD1	-	TRBJ2-3	CAWSAGQGADTQYF	TGTGCCTGGAGTGCAGGACAGGGGGCAGATACGCAGTATTTT